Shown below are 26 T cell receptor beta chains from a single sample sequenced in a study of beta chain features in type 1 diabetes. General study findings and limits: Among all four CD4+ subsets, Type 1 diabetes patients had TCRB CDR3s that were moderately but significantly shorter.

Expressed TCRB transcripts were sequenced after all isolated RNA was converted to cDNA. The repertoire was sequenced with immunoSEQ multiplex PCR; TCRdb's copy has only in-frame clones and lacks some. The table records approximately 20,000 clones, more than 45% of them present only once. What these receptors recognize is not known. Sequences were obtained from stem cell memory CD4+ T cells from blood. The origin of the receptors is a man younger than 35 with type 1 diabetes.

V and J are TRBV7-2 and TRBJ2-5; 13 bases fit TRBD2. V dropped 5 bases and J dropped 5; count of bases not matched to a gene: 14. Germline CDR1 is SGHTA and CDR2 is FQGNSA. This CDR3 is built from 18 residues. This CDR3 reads CASSPTSGRALQGETQYF. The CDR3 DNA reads TGTGCCAGCAGCCCTACTAGCGGGAGGGCCCTACAGGGGGAGACCCAGTACTTC. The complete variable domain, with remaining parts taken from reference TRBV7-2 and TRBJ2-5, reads GAGVSQSPSNKVTEKGKDVELRCDPISGHTALYWYRQSLGQGLEFLIYFQGNSAPDKSGLPSDRFSAERTGGSVSTLTIQRTQQEDSAVYLCASSPTSGRALQGETQYFGPGTRLLVL.

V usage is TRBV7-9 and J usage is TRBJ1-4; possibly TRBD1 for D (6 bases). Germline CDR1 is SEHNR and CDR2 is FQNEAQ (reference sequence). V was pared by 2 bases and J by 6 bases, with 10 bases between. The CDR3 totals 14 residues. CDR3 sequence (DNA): TGTGCCAGCAGCTTAAAACAGGGTGATGAAAAACTGTTTTTT. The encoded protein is CASSLKQGDEKLFF. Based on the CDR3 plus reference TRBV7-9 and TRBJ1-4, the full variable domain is DTGVSQNPRHKITKRGQNVTFRCDPISEHNRLYWYRQTLGQGPEFLTYFQNEAQLEKSRLLSDRFSAERPKGSFSTLEIQRTEQGDSAMYLCASSLKQGDEKLFFGSGTQLSVL.

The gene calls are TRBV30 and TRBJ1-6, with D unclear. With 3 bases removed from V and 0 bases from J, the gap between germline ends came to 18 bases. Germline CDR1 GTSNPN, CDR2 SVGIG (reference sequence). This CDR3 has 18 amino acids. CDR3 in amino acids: CAWSLKDGRSSYNSPLHF. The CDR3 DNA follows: TGTGCCTGGAGCCTCAAAGACGGGAGAAGCTCCTATAATTCACCCCTCCACTTT. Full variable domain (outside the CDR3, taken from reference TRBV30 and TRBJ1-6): SQTIHQWPATLVQPVGSPLSLECTVEGTSNPNLYWYRQAAGRGLQLLFYSVGIGQISSEVPQNLSASRPQDRQFILSSKKLLLSDSGFYLCAWSLKDGRSSYNSPLHFGNGTRLTVT.

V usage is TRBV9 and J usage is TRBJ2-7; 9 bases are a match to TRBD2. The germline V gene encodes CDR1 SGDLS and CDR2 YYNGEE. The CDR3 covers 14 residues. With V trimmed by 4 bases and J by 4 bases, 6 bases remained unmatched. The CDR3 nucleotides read TGTGCCAGCAGCCAGCGGGGGGTTGCGTACGAGCAGTACTTC. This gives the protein CASSQRGVAYEQYF.

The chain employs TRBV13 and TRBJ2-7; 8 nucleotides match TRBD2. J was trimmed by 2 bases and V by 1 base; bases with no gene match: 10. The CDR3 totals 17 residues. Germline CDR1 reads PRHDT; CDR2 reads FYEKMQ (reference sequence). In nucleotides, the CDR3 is TGTGCCAGCAGCTTAGTATCGTGGGCGGGAGGTGCCTACGAGCAGTACTTC. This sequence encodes CASSLVSWAGGAYEQYF.

Here the CDR3 DNA reads TGCGCCAGCAGCTTGAAGACAGGTTCCAGCACTGAAGCTTTCTTT. This sequence encodes CASSLKTGSSTEAFF. The chain links TRBV5-1 to TRBJ1-1; the D gene is possibly TRBD1 (6 bases). Per the germline V gene, CDR1 is SGHRS and CDR2 is YFSETQ. This CDR3 has 15 amino acids. Between the trimmed V and J ends, which lost 1 base and 4 bases, there was a span of 14 bases.

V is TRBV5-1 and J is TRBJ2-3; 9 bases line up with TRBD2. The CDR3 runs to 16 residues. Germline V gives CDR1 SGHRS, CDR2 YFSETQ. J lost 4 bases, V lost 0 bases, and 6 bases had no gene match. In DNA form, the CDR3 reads TGCGCCAGCAGCTTGGAGGCTAGCGGGATGTCAGATACGCAGTATTTT. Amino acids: CASSLEASGMSDTQYF.

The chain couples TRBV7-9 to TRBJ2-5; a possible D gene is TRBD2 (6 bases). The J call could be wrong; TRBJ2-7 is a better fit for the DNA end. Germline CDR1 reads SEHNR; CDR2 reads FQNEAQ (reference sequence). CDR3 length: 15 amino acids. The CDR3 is CASSLGVGGLHEQYF. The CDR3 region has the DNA TGTGCCAGCAGCTTAGGTGTGGGGGGACTGCACGAGCAGTACTTC.

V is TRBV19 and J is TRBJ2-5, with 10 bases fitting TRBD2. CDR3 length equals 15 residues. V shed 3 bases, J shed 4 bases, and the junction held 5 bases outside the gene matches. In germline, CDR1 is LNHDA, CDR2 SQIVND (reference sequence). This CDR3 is CASSILAGGVETQYF. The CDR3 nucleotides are TGTGCCAGTAGTATTTTAGCGGGAGGAGTAGAGACCCAGTACTTC. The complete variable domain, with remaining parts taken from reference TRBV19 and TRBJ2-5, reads DGGITQSPKYLFRKEGQNVTLSCEQNLNHDAMYWYRQDPGQGLRLIYYSQIVNDFQKGDIAEGYSVSREKKESFPLTVTSAQKNPTAFYLCASSILAGGVETQYFGPGTRLLVL.

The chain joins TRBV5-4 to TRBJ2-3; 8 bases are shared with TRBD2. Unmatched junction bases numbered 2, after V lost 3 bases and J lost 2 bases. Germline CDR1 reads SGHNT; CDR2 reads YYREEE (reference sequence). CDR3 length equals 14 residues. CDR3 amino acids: CASSSGGNTDTQYF. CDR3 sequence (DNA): TGTGCCAGCAGCTCGGGGGGGAACACAGATACGCAGTATTTT.

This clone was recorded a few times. CDR3 bases: TGTGCCAGCAGCTCCTCTAGCGCCGGGCAGTTCTTC. Protein product: CASSSSSAGQFF. V is TRBV7-9 and J is TRBJ2-1; D may be TRBD2 (6 bases). The V end was cut by 4 bases, the J end by 12 bases, with 13 bases between. The CDR3 loop spans 12 amino acids. Germline V CDR1 and CDR2: SEHNR, FQNEAQ (reference sequence).

This CDR3 is CASSPPTGGPHEQYF. CDR3 DNA: TGTGCCAGCTCACCACCGACAGGGGGTCCCCACGAGCAGTACTTC. This rearrangement joins TRBV18 to TRBJ2-5; 9 bases line up with TRBD1. With the DNA end fitting TRBJ2-7 better, the J assignment may be wrong. The V gene's germline CDR1 is KGHSH and CDR2 LQKENI. The CDR3 is 15 amino acids.

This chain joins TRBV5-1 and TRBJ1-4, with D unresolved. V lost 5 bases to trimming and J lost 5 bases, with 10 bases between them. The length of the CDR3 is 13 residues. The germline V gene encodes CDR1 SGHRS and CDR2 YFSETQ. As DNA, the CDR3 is TGCGCCAGCAGTGGTGGGCTGAATGAAAAACTGTTTTTT. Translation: CASSGGLNEKLFF.

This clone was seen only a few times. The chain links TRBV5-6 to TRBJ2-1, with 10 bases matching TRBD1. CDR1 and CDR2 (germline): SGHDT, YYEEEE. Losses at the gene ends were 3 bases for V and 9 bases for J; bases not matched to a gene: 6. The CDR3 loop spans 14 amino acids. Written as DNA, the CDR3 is TGTGCCAGCAGCTCCCGGGACAGGGGTGGTGAGCAGTTCTTC. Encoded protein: CASSSRDRGGEQFF.

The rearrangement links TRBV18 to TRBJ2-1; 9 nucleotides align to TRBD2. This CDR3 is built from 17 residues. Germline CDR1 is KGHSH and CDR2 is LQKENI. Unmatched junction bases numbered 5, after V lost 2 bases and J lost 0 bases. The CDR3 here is CASSPTSGRHSYNEQFF. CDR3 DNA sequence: TGTGCCAGCTCACCAACCAGCGGGAGGCACTCCTACAATGAGCAGTTCTTC.

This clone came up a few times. The CDR3 loop is CASSQEPPGVTREQYF. The CDR3 DNA sequence: TGCGCCAGCAGCCAAGAACCTCCGGGGGTCACGCGCGAGCAGTACTTC. The chain links TRBV4-1 to TRBJ2-7, with a weak D call TRBD2 (6 bases). This CDR3 is built from 16 residues. Germline CDR1 and CDR2: MGHRA and YSYEKL. V dropped 0 bases and J dropped 6 bases, with 18 bases sitting between them.

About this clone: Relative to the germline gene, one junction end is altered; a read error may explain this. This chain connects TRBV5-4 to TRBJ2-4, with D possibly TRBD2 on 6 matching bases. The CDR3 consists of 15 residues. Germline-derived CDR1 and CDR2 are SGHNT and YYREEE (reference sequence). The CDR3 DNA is TGTGCCAGCAGCGTTAGCGGTCTAGCCAAAAACATTCAATACTTC. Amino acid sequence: CASSVSGLAKNIQYF.

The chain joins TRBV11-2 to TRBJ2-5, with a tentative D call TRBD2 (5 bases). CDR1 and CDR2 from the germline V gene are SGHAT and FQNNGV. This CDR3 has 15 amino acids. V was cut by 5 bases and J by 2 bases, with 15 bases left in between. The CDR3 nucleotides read TGTGCCAGCAGCACCGGGGTAGGGTTACAAGAGACCCAGTACTTC. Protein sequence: CASSTGVGLQETQYF.

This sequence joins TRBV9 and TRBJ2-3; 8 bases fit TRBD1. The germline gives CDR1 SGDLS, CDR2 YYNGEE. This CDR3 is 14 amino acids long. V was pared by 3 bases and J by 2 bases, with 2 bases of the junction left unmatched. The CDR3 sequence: CASSGGQVTDTQYF. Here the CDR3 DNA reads TGTGCCAGCAGCGGGGGACAGGTCACAGATACGCAGTATTTT.

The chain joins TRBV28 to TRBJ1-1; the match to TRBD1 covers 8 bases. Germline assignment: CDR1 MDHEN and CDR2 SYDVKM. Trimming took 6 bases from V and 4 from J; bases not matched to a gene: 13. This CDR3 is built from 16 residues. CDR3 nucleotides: TGTGCCAGCAGCCGGGACTGGACAGGGAAGGGCACTGAAGCTTTCTTT. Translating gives CASSRDWTGKGTEAFF.

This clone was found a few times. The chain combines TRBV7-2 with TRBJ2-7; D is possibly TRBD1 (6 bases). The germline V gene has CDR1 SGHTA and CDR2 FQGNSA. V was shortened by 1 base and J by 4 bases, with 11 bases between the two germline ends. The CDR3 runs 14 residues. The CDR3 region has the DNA TGTGCCAGCAGCTTAGTAGGGACAAAGTACGAGCAGTACTTC. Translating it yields CASSLVGTKYEQYF. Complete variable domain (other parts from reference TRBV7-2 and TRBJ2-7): GAGVSQSPSNKVTEKGKDVELRCDPISGHTALYWYRQSLGQGLEFLIYFQGNSAPDKSGLPSDRFSAERTGGSVSTLTIQRTQQEDSAVYLCASSLVGTKYEQYFGPGTRLTVT.

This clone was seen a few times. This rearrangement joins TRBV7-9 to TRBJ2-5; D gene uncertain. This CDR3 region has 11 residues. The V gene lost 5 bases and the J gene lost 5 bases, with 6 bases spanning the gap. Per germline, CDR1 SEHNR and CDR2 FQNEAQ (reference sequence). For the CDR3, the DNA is TGTGCCAGCAGCCCCTTCGAGACCCAGTACTTC. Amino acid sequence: CASSPFETQYF.

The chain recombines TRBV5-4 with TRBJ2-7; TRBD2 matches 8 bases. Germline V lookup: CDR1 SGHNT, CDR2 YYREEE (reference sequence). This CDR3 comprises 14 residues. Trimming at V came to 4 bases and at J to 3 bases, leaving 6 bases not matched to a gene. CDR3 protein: CASSSSGNLYEQYF. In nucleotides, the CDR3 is TGTGCCAGCAGCAGTAGCGGGAATCTCTACGAGCAGTACTTC.

This CDR3 reads CASSLRPPSGISHLNYGYTF. The CDR3 bases are TGTGCCAGCAGTTTACGGCCGCCCTCAGGGATTTCCCACCTCAACTATGGCTACACCTTC. The chain employs TRBV27 and TRBJ1-2; tentative D call: TRBD1 (5 bases). V was shortened by 2 bases and J by 2 bases, with 27 bases between the two germline ends. The CDR3 has 20 residues. Germline assignment: CDR1 MNHEY and CDR2 SMNVEV (reference sequence).

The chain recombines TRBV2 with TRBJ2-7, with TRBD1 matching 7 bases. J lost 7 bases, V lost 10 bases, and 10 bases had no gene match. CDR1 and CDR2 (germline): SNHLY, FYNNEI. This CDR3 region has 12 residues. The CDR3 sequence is CAISTGAREQYF. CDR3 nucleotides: TGTGCCATTTCAACAGGGGCGCGGGAGCAGTACTTC.

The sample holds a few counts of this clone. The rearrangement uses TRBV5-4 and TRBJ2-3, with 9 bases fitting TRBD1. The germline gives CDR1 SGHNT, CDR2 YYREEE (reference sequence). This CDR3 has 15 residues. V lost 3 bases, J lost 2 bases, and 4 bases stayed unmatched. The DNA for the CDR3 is TGTGCCAGCAGCTCTGGACAGGGGATCACAGATACGCAGTATTTT. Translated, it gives CASSSGQGITDTQYF.